This section outlines one T cell receptor (beta chain) sequence together with its context. This sample is drawn from a study of blood T cell repertoires in COVID-19. The overall study: The samples span acute and convalescent COVID-19 from the United States, Italy and Spain. Sample material is recorded as cDNA or gDNA derived from T cells, B-cell-depleted T cells, or PBMCs.

CDR3 length: 14 amino acids. Germline-derived CDR1 and CDR2 are SNHLY and FYNNEI. Trimming took off 5 bases at V and 7 bases at J, with 15 bases between the two ends. Methods used by the authors: Amplifying reference gene primers gave estimates of nucleated cell counts. The method was immunoSEQ multiplex PCR; TCRdb's version includes in-frame clones alone and lacks a portion of them. For V, J and clone size, that table is used; D and trimming come from the DNA. The top ten clones hold about 38% of a sample with 150,000 or so clones, 84% of them seen once. The TCR was taken from a human donor in a cohort sampled during active COVID-19. Source material: peripheral blood. The rearrangement uses TRBV2 and TRBJ1-5, with a possible D match to TRBD1 (5 bases). CDR3 residues: CASSQDSPVQPQHF. The DNA for the CDR3 is TGTGCCAGCAGTCAAGACAGCCCGGTCCAGCCCCAGCATTTT.